This T cell receptor (beta chain) was recorded in a study of T cell responses to AZD1222 COVID-19 vaccine. The study, taken as a whole, reports: No day 14 peak samples; only post-peak repertoires were characterized. Spike-wide coverage was observed for vaccine-associated CD4 TCRs, with dominant responses at 160-218 and 743-854. Clonal diversity may have been underestimated, and the donors were mostly white British, with more females than males.

Some second doses came at about 4 weeks and others at about 12 weeks; these were pooled. As regards this clone: Antigen: not known.

This CDR3 spans 14 amino acids. The V gene end was trimmed by 0 bases and the J gene end by 6 bases; junction bases not matched to a gene: 1. Germline CDR1 and CDR2: WNHNN and SYGVQD (reference sequence). Method: immunoSEQ multiplex PCR; TCRdb's copy keeps in-frame clones and lacks some. The data show 250,000 to 300,000 clones, approximately 94% seen once. The chain employs TRBV10-1 and TRBJ1-2, with 10 bases fitting TRBD1. The receptor was derived from an adult who received the AZD1222 COVID-19 vaccine. Here the sequenced sample was peripheral blood, taken 28 days after the second AZD1222 dose. The CDR3 coding sequence is TGCGCCAGCAGTGAGTCGACAGGGGGCAATGGCTACACCTTC. Translating it yields CASSESTGGNGYTF.